This TCR beta chain was captured by sequencing in a study of T cell changes during pregnancy in multiple sclerosis. Clones were sequenced by immunoSEQ multiplex PCR, and TCRdb holds only the in-frame ones, with some missing. The sample yields about 75,000 clones, over 80% seen once. Germline V lookup: CDR1 LNHDA, CDR2 SQIVND (reference sequence). The V end lost 5 bases, the J end lost 10 bases, and 14 bases lay between the germline ends. This CDR3 comprises 12 residues. This sample comprised CD4+ T cells from peripheral blood mononuclear cells, obtained before pregnancy. The chain is built from TRBV19 and TRBJ1-1, with D hard to call. The sequence was collected from a female donor with multiple sclerosis, enrolled in a pregnancy study. The CDR3 DNA reads as TGTGCCAGTAGTTCGTTGCAGGCGGGAGCTTTCTTT. This sequence encodes CASSSLQAGAFF.